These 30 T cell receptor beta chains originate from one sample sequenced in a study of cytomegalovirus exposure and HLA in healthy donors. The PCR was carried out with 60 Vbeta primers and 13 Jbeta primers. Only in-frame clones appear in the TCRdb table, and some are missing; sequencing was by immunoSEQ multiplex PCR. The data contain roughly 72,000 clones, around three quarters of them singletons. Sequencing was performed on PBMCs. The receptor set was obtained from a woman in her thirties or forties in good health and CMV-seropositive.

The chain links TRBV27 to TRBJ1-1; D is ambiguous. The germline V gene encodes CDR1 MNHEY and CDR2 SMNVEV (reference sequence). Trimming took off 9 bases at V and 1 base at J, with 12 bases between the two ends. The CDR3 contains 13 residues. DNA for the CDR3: TGTGCCAGTCGATTGAACAGGAACACTGAAGCTTTCTTT. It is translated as CASRLNRNTEAFF.

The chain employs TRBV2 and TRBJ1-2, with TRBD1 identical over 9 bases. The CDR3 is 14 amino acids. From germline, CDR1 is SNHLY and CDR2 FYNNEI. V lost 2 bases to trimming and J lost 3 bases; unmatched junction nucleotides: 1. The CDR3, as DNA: TGTGCCAGCAGTGAACGGGACAGGGACTATGGCTACACCTTC. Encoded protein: CASSERDRDYGYTF. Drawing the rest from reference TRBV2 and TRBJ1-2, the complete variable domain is EPEVTQTPSHQVTQMGQEVILRCVPISNHLYFYWYRQILGQKVEFLVSFYNNEISEKSEIFDDQFSVERPDGSNFTLKIRSTKLEDSAMYFCASSERDRDYGYTFGSGTRLTVV.

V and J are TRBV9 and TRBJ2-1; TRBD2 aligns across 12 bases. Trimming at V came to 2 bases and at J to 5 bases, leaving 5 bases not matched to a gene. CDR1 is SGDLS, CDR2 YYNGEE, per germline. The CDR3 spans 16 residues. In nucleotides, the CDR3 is TGTGCCAGCAGCGTCCTAGCGGGAGGGATTAACAATGAGCAGTTCTTC. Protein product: CASSVLAGGINNEQFF.

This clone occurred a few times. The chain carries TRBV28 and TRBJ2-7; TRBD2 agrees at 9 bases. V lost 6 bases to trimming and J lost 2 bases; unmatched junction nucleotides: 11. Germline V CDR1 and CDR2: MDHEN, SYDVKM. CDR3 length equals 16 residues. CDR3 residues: CASSTPGSGSPYEQYF. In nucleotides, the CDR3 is TGTGCCAGCAGCACGCCGGGTAGCGGGAGTCCCTACGAGCAGTACTTC.

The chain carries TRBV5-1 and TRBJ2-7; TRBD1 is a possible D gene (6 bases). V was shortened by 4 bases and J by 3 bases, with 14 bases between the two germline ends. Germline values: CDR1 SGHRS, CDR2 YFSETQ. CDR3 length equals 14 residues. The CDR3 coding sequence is TGCGCCAGCAGCCCCCGGGACAACCGCTACGAGCAGTACTTC. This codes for CASSPRDNRYEQYF.

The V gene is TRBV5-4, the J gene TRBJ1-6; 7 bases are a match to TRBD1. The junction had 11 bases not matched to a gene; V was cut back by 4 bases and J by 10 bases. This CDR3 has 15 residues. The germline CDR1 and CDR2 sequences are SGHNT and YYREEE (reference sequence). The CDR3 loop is CASSGQTGFLSPLHF. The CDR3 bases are TGTGCCAGCAGCGGACAGACAGGGTTTCTGTCACCCCTCCACTTT. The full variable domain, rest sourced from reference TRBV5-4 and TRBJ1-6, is ETGVTQSPTHLIKTRGQQVTLRCSSQSGHNTVSWYQQALGQGPQFIFQYYREEENGRGNFPPRFSGLQFPNYSSELNVNALELDDSALYLCASSGQTGFLSPLHFGNGTRLTVT.

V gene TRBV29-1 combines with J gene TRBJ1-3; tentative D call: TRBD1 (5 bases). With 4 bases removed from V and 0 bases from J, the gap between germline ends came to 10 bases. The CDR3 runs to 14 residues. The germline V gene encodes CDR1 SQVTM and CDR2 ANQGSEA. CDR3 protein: CSVVRGSSGNTIYF. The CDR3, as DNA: TGCAGCGTTGTCCGGGGGAGCTCTGGAAACACCATATATTTT.

CDR3: CAWSGQGNQPQHF. The CDR3 region has the DNA TGTGCCTGGAGTGGCCAGGGAAATCAGCCCCAGCATTTT. This chain uses TRBV30 with TRBJ1-5; a weak D match, TRBD1 (5 bases). The length of the CDR3 is 13 residues. The germline V gene encodes CDR1 GTSNPN and CDR2 SVGIG (reference sequence). Trimming removed 1 base from V and 4 bases from J, with 8 bases in between.

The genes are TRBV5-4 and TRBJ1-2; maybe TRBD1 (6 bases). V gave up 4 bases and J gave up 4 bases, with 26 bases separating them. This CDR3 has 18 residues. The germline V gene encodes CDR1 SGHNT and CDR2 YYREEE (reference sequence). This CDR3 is CASSGAGTTRDSAYGYTF. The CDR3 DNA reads TGTGCCAGCAGCGGAGCCGGGACAACCAGGGATTCGGCCTATGGCTACACCTTC.

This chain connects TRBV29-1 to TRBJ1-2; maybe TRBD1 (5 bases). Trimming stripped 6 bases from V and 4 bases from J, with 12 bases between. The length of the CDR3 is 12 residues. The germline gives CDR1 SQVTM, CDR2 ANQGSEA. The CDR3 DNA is TGCAGCGTAACGCAGGGATTCTATGGCTACACCTTC. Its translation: CSVTQGFYGYTF.

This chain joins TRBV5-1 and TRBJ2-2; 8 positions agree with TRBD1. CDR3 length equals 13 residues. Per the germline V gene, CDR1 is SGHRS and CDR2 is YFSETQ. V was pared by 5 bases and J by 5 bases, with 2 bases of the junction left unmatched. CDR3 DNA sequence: TGCGCCAGCAGGGGACAGGAGACCGGGGAGCTGTTTTTT. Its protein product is CASRGQETGELFF.

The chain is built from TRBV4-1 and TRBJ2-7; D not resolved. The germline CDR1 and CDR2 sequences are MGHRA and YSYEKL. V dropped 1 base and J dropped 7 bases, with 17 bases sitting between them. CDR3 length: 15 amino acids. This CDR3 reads CASSQADEVLLEQYF. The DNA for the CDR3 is TGCGCCAGCAGCCAAGCTGACGAGGTTCTTTTAGAGCAGTACTTC.

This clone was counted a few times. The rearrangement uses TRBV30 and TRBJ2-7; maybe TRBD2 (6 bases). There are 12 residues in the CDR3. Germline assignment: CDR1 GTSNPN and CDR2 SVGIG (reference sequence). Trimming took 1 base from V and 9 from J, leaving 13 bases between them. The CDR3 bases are TGTGCCTGGAGTGACGCGGGGTTCGGGCAGTACTTC. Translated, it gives CAWSDAGFGQYF.

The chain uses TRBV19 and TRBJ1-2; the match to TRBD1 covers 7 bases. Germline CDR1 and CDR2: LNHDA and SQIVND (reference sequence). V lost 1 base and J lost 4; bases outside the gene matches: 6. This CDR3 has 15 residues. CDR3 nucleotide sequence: TGTGCCAGTAGTATAGTAGGGGGCGGAGGCTATGGCTACACCTTC. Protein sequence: CASSIVGGGGYGYTF.

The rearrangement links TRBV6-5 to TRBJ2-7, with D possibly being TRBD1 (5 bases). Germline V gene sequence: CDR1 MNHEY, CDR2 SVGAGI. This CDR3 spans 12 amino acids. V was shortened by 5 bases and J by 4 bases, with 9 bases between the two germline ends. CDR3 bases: TGTGCCAGCAGTCAAGCAGGGTACGAGCAGTACTTC. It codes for CASSQAGYEQYF.

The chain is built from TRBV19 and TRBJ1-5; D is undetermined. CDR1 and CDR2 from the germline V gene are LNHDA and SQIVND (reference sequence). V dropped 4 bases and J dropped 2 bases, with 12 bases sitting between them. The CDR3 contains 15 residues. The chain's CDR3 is CASSTREGGNQPQHF. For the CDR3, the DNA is TGTGCCAGTAGTACCCGCGAGGGAGGCAATCAGCCCCAGCATTTT.

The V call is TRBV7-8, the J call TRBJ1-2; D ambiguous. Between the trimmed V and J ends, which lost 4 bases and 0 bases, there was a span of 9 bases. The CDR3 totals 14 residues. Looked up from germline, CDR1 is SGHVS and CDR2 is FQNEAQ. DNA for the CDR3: TGTGCCAGCAGCTCCAAGAGAGCTAACTATGGCTACACCTTC. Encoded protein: CASSSKRANYGYTF.

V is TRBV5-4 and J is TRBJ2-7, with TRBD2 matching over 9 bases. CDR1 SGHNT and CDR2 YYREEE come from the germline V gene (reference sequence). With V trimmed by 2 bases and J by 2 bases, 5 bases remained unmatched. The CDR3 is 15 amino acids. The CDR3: CASSFLSGGTYEQYF. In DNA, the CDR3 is TGTGCCAGCAGCTTCCTTAGCGGGGGTACCTACGAGCAGTACTTC.

The CDR3: CATGAGGLQETQYF. In DNA, the CDR3 is TGTGCCACGGGCGCGGGGGGCTTACAAGAGACCCAGTACTTC. The chain has TRBV5-4 and TRBJ2-5, with 8 bases fitting TRBD2. CDR1 SGHNT and CDR2 YYREEE come from the germline V gene (reference sequence). The CDR3 is 14 amino acids. V lost 9 bases and J lost 2; bases outside the gene matches: 9. Full variable domain (rest looked up from reference TRBV5-4 and TRBJ2-5): ETGVTQSPTHLIKTRGQQVTLRCSSQSGHNTVSWYQQALGQGPQFIFQYYREEENGRGNFPPRFSGLQFPNYSSELNVNALELDDSALYLCATGAGGLQETQYFGPGTRLLVL.

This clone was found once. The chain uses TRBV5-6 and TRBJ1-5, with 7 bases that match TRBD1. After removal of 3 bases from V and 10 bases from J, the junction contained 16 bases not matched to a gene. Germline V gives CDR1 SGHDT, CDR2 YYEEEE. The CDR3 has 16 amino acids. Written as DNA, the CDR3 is TGTGCCAGCAGCTGGTCCGGGACAGCTGCAACGTATCCCCAGCATTTT. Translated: CASSWSGTAATYPQHF.

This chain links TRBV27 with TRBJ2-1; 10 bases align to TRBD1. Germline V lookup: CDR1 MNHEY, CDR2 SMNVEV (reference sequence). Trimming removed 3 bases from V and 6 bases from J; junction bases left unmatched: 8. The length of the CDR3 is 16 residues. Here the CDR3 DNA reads TGTGCCAGCAGTTTCTTCGGGACAGGGGATAGCAATGAGCAGTTCTTC. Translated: CASSFFGTGDSNEQFF.

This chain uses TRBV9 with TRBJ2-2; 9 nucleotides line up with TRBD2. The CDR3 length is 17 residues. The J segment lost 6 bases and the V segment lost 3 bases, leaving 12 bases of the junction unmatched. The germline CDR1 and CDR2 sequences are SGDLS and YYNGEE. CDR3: CASSARPIRLAAGELFF. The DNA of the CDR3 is TGTGCCAGCAGCGCACGACCGATTAGACTAGCGGCCGGGGAGCTGTTTTTT. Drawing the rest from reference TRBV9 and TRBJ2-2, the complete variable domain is DSGVTQTPKHLITATGQRVTLRCSPRSGDLSVYWYQQSLDQGLQFLIQYYNGEERAKGNILERFSAQQFPDLHSELNLSSLELGDSALYFCASSARPIRLAAGELFFGEGSRLTVL.

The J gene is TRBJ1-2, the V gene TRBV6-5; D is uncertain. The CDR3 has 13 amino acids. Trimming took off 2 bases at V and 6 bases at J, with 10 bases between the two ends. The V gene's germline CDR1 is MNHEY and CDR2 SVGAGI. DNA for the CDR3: TGTGCCAGCAGTTACGGGAAAGCGGATGGCTACACCTTC. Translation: CASSYGKADGYTF.

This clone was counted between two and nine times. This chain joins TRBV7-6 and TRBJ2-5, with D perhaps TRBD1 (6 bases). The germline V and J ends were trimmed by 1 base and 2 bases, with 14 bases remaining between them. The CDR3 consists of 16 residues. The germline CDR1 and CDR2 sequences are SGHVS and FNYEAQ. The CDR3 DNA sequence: TGTGCCAGCAGCTTAGGCTCGCAGGGGTCACAAGAGACCCAGTACTTC. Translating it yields CASSLGSQGSQETQYF.

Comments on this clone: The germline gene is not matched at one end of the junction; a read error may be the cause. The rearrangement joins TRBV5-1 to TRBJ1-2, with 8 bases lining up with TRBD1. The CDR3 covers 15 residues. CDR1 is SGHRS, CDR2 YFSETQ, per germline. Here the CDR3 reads CASSLWTGNNYGHTF. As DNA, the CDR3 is TGCGCCAGCAGCCTTTGGACAGGGAATAACTATGGCCACACCTTC.

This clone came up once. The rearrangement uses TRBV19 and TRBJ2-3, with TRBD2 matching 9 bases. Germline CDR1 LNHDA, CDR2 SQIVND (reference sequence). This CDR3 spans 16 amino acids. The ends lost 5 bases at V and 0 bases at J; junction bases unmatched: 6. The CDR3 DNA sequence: TGTGCCAGTAGTTCCGCTAGCGGGGACAGCACAGATACGCAGTATTTT. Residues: CASSSASGDSTDTQYF.

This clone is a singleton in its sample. The CDR3 loop is CASSTSVNTEAFF. CDR3 nucleotides: TGTGCCAGCAGCACCTCGGTGAACACTGAAGCTTTCTTT. The chain joins TRBV7-3 to TRBJ1-1; D is unclear. The germline V gene encodes CDR1 SGHTA and CDR2 FQGTGA. CDR3 length equals 13 residues. V shed 5 bases and J shed 0 bases, with 7 bases lying between them.

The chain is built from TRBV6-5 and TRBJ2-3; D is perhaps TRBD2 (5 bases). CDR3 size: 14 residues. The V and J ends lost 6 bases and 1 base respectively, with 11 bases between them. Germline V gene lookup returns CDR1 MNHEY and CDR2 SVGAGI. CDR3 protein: CASSGVAGTDTQYF. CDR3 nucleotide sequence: TGTGCCAGCAGCGGGGTGGCGGGCACAGATACGCAGTATTTT.

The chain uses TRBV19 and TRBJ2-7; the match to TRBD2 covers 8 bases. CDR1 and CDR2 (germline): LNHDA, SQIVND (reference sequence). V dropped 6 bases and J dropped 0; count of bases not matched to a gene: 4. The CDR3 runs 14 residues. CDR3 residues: CASSPAGVSYEQYF. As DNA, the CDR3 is TGTGCCAGTAGCCCAGCGGGAGTCTCCTACGAGCAGTACTTC.

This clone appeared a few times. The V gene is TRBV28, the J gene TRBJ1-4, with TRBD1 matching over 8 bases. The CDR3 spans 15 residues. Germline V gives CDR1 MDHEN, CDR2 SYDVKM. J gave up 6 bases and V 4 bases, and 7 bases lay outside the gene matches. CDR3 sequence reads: CASSWDRMGDEKLFF. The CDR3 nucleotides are TGTGCCAGCAGTTGGGACAGGATGGGGGATGAAAAACTGTTTTTT.